The source of this T cell receptor (beta chain) is a study of blood T cell repertoires in COVID-19. About the research overall: T cells, B-cell-depleted T cells, or PBMCs supplied cDNA or gDNA.

Authors' processing steps: Amplification of reference gene primers was used by the study to estimate nucleated cell counts. Measured with immunoSEQ multiplex PCR; TCRdb has only the in-frame clones, and not every one. The V and J calls and clone size are taken from that table; D and trimming were inferred from the DNA. Here the sample spans roughly 280,000 clones, 91% being singletons. About this clone: Other nucleotide sequences from this sample produce the same CDR3.

This TCR was recovered from a man aged 35 to 55 who had been exposed to COVID-19. The sample consisted of PBMCs or T cells enriched from blood (not recorded which).

The CDR3 DNA follows: TGTGCCAGCAGCGTCACGAGCGAAAGCTCCTACAATGAGCAGTTCTTC. Its translation is CASSVTSESSYNEQFF. The V call is TRBV9, the J call TRBJ2-1, with D unresolved. Trimming took 2 bases from V and 0 from J, leaving 12 bases between them. The CDR3 spans 16 residues. Per germline, CDR1 SGDLS and CDR2 YYNGEE.